Listed below are T cell receptor beta chains from one sample, sequenced in a study of early T cells in non-severe SARS-CoV-2 infection. TCRdb reanalysed the 5' RACE reads using MiXCR and keeps one entry per CDR3 protein. Altogether 32,000 or so distinct CDR3 sequences are present, about 5.8% being singletons, with the ten largest covering roughly 6%. The sample was whole blood. These receptor sequences come from an adult who was a healthcare worker with PCR-confirmed SARS-CoV-2 infection or an uninfected control (not recorded which). Both conserved end residues are part of each CDR3. Fields, in order: J gene, V gene, clone size, D gene, CDR3 protein, CDR3 DNA. A D gene is named only where the DNA matches it firmly. Only some rows state a clone size, as once, few, many or a class for expanded clones.

TRBJ1-6 | TRBV10-3 | many | - | CAISENPNDGASSYNSPLHF | TGTGCCATCAGTGAAAACCCCAATGACGGGGCCAGCTCCTATAATTCACCCCTCCACTTT
TRBJ2-1 | TRBV21-1 | many | - | CASSAPGRLVDSYNEQFF | TGTGCCAGCAGCGCCCCAGGGCGTCTTGTGGACTCCTACAATGAGCAGTTCTTC
TRBJ2-7 | TRBV4-1 | few | TRBD2 | CASSSGNHEQYF | TGCGCCAGCTCCAGCGGGAACCACGAGCAGTACTTC
TRBJ1-1 | TRBV5-1 | few | - | CASSAEQQGTNTEAFF | TGCGCCAGCAGCGCAGAGCAACAAGGGACCAACACTGAAGCTTTCTTT
TRBJ2-1 | TRBV20-1 | - | - | CSATGTKHNEQFF | TGCAGTGCAACCGGGACGAAACACAATGAGCAGTTCTTC
TRBJ1-1 | TRBV12-5 | many | - | CASDWGRRNTEAFF | TGTGCTAGTGACTGGGGCAGGCGGAACACTGAAGCTTTCTTT
TRBJ2-7 | TRBV20-1 | many | TRBD2 | CSARTLAGMDDEQYF | TGCAGTGCTAGAACTCTAGCGGGAATGGACGACGAGCAGTACTTC
TRBJ2-3 | TRBV6-5 | few | - | CASRKGTDTQYF | TGTGCCAGCAGGAAGGGCACAGATACGCAGTATTTT
TRBJ1-5 | TRBV6-5 | many | - | CASGRTGNQPQHF | TGTGCCAGCGGTAGGACGGGCAATCAGCCCCAGCATTTT
TRBJ2-3 | TRBV6-1 | many | - | CASSEAGGPRETDTQYF | TGTGCCAGCAGTGAAGCAGGAGGCCCACGAGAGACAGATACGCAGTATTTT
TRBJ2-3 | TRBV21-1 | - | - | CASSKSYSASTDTQYF | TGTGCCAGCAGCAAAAGTTATTCAGCTAGCACAGATACGCAGTATTTT
TRBJ2-7 | TRBV20-1 | many | - | CSARVSRDEQYF | TGCAGTGCTAGAGTTTCGAGGGATGAGCAGTACTTC
TRBJ2-3 | TRBV3-1 | few | TRBD2 | CASSQEKTSGLYRDTDTQYF | TGTGCCAGCAGCCAGGAAAAGACTAGCGGTCTTTATCGGGACACAGATACGCAGTATTTT
TRBJ2-7 | TRBV12-5 | few | TRBD1 | CASGLQQGAAEQYF | TGTGCTAGTGGTCTACAACAGGGGGCAGCCGAGCAGTACTTC
TRBJ2-7 | TRBV7-6 | few | TRBD1 | CASSLGQKSYEQYF | TGTGCCAGCAGCTTGGGACAGAAGTCTTACGAGCAGTACTTC
TRBJ1-2 | TRBV28 | - | - | CASSSGSTSGVYGYTF | TGTGCCAGCAGTTCGGGGTCTACCTCAGGAGTATATGGCTACACCTTC
TRBJ1-5 | TRBV10-2 | many | - | CASSESINQPQHF | TGCGCCAGCAGTGAGTCGATAAATCAGCCCCAGCATTTT
TRBJ1-4 | TRBV7-8 | many | - | CASSLGSRGSEKLFF | TGTGCCAGCAGCTTAGGTAGCAGGGGAAGTGAAAAACTGTTTTTT
TRBJ1-2 | TRBV10-3 | - | TRBD1 | CATGPGTESYGYTF | TGTGCCACAGGGCCAGGGACAGAAAGTTATGGCTACACCTTC
TRBJ2-7 | TRBV7-9 | - | - | CASSFGLGYEQYF | TGTGCCAGCAGCTTCGGGCTGGGCTACGAGCAGTACTTC
TRBJ2-6 | TRBV7-9 | many | - | CASSLDWGALPGANVLTF | TGTGCCAGCAGCTTAGACTGGGGAGCTCTCCCCGGGGCCAACGTCCTGACTTTC
TRBJ2-1 | TRBV20-1 | many | TRBD2 | CSSPGLANEQFF | TGCAGTTCCCCGGGACTAGCGAATGAGCAGTTCTTC
TRBJ2-3 | TRBV5-1 | many | - | CASSTFTIKTIGRTDTQYF | TGCGCCAGCAGCACCTTCACGATCAAAACCATAGGGAGGACAGATACGCAGTATTTT
TRBJ2-1 | TRBV28 | - | - | CASSFNIGEQFF | TGTGCCAGCAGTTTTAATATCGGCGAGCAGTTCTTC
TRBJ2-7 | TRBV20-1 | many | TRBD2 | CSAAPGGRSGEQYF | TGCAGTGCTGCCCCGGGAGGTCGGTCGGGAGAGCAGTACTTC
TRBJ2-1 | TRBV7-2 | few | TRBD2 | CASIKTSGRGNEQFF | TGTGCCAGCATCAAAACTAGCGGGAGGGGAAATGAGCAGTTCTTC
TRBJ1-3 | TRBV6-5 | few | TRBD1 | CASSRRGGTGNTIYF | TGTGCCAGCAGCCGCCGAGGGGGCACTGGAAACACCATATATTTT
TRBJ1-1 | TRBV2 | few | - | CASIRSWGGGRTEAFF | TGTGCCAGCATCCGAAGTTGGGGCGGAGGAAGGACCGAAGCTTTCTTT
TRBJ2-1 | TRBV4-3 | many | TRBD2 | CASSQGYRTRPNEQFF | TGCGCCAGCAGCCAAGGATACAGGACTAGGCCTAATGAGCAGTTCTTC
TRBJ2-3 | TRBV20-1 | medium-sized | TRBD2 | CSSDVAGDTQYF | TGCAGTTCGGATGTAGCGGGAGATACGCAGTATTTT
TRBJ2-1 | TRBV11-2 | many | - | CASSFPGLYNEQFF | TGTGCCAGCAGCTTCCCGGGACTTTACAATGAGCAGTTCTTC
TRBJ2-1 | TRBV20-1 | - | - | CSATSGLDEQFF | TGCAGTGCTACGAGCGGGCTCGATGAGCAGTTCTTC
TRBJ1-1 | TRBV30 | few | TRBD1 | CAWSGQGNTEAFF | TGTGCCTGGAGCGGACAGGGGAACACTGAAGCTTTCTTT
TRBJ2-5 | TRBV20-1 | many | TRBD2 | CSAAEGGAGGVETQYF | TGCAGTGCTGCCGAGGGCGGAGCGGGAGGAGTTGAGACCCAGTACTTC
TRBJ2-7 | TRBV5-1 | - | TRBD1 | CASRTGTGVGPYEQYF | TGCGCCAGCAGAACCGGGACAGGGGTAGGTCCCTACGAGCAGTACTTC
TRBJ2-7 | TRBV27 | - | - | CASSFSGITYEQYF | TGTGCCAGCAGTTTCTCAGGGATAACCTACGAGCAGTACTTC
TRBJ1-2 | TRBV11-2 | many | - | CASSPLNLRRDGNYGYTF | TGTGCCAGCAGCCCACTCAATTTAAGACGGGACGGGAACTATGGCTACACCTTC
TRBJ1-4 | TRBV6-5 | many | - | CASSYLRDEKLFF | TGTGCCAGCAGTTACCTCAGGGATGAAAAACTGTTTTTT
TRBJ2-5 | TRBV20-1 | - | TRBD2 | CSALSGREAETQYF | TGCAGTGCCCTTAGCGGGAGGGAGGCTGAGACCCAGTACTTC
TRBJ2-3 | TRBV4-1 | few | - | CASSPPRGTQYF | TGCGCCAGCAGCCCCCCTCGGGGTACGCAGTATTTT
TRBJ2-4 | TRBV5-6 | few | TRBD1 | CASSTGTGKALNIQYF | TGTGCCAGCAGCACCGGGACAGGGAAGGCCCTAAACATTCAGTACTTC